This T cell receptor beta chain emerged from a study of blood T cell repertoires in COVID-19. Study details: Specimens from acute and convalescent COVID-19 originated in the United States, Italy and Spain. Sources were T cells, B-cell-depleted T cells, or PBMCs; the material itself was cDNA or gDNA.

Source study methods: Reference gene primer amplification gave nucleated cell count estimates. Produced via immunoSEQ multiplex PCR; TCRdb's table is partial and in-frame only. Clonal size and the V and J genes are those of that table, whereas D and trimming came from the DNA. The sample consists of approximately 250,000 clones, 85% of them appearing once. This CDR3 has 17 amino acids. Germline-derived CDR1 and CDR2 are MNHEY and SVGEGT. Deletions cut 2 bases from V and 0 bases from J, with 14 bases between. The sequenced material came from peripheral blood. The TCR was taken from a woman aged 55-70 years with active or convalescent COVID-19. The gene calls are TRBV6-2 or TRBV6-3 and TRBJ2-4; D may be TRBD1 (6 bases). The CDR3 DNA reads TGTGCCAGCAGTTACGGGGGCAGACCTCTAGCCAAAAACATTCAGTACTTC. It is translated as CASSYGGRPLAKNIQYF.